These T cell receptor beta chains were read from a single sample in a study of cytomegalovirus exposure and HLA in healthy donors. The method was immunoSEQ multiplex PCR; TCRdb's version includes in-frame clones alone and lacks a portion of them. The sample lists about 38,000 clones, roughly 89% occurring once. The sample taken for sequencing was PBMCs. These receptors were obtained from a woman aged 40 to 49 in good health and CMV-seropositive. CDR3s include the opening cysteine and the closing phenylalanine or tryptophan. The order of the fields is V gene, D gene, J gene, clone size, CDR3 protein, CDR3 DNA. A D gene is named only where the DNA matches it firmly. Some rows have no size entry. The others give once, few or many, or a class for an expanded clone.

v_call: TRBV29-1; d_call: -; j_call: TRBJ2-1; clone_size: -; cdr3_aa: CSVRFSGANEQFF; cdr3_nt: TGCAGCGTGAGGTTCTCAGGGGCAAATGAGCAGTTCTTC
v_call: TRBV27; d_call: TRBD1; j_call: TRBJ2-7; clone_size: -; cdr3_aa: CASRRQGLDEQYF; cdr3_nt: TGTGCCAGCAGAAGACAGGGGTTGGACGAGCAGTACTTC
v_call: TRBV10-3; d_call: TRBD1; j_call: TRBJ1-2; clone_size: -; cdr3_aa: CAISELQGEGYTF; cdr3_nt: TGTGCCATCAGTGAGCTACAGGGGGAGGGCTACACCTTC
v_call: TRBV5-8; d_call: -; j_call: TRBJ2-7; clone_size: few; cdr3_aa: CASSLGRGLDEQYF; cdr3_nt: TGTGCCAGCAGCTTGGGACGAGGCCTCGACGAGCAGTACTTC
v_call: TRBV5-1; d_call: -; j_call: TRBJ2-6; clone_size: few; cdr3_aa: CASSLSTGHANVLTF; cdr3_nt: TGCGCCAGCAGCTTGAGCACAGGCCACGCCAACGTCCTGACTTTC
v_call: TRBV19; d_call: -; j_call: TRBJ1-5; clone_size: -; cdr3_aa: CASTRIVLSGGQPQHF; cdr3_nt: TGTGCCAGTACCCGAATCGTTTTGAGCGGGGGTCAGCCCCAGCATTTT
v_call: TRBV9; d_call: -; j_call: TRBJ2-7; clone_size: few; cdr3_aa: CASSVGWQGLTYEQYF; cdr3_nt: TGTGCCAGCAGCGTAGGTTGGCAGGGACTTACCTACGAGCAGTACTTC
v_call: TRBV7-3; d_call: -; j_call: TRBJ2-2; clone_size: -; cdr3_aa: CASSLAGYTGELFF; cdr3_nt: TGTGCCAGCAGCTTGGCGGGGTACACCGGGGAGCTGTTTTTT
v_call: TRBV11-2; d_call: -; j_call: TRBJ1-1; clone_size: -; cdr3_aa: CASSLDWGGIEAFF; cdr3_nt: TGTGCCAGCAGCTTAGATTGGGGGGGGATCGAAGCTTTCTTT
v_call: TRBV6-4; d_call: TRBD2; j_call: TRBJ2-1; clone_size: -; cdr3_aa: CASSNSSGAYNEQFF; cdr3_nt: TGTGCCAGCAGTAACTCTAGCGGGGCCTACAATGAGCAGTTCTTC
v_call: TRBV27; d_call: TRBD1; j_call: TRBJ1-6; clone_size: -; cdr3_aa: CASRTDGQGLSSPLHF; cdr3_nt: TGTGCCAGCAGGACCGACGGACAGGGGTTATCTTCACCCCTCCACTTT
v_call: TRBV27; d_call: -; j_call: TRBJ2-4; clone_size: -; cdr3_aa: CASSLRTELAKNIQYF; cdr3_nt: TGTGCCAGCAGTCTGCGGACAGAGCTAGCCAAAAACATTCAGTACTTC
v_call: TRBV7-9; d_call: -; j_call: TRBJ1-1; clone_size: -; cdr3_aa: CASSLEGGAFF; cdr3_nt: TGTGCCAGCAGCTTAGAGGGCGGGGCTTTCTTT
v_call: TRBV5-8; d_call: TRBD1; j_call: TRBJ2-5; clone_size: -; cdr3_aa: CASSWDRETQYF; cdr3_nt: TGTGCCAGCAGCTGGGACAGGGAGACCCAGTACTTC
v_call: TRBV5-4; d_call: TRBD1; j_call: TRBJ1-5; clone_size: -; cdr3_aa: CATFSQGYNQPQHF; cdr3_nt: TGTGCCACCTTTTCACAGGGGTACAATCAGCCCCAGCATTTT
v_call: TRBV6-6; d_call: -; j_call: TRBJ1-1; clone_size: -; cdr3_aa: CASSYLGRNPEAFF; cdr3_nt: TGTGCCAGCAGTTATTTGGGCAGGAACCCTGAAGCTTTCTTT
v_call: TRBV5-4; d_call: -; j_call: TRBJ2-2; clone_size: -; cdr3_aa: CASSRSGGGSNTGELFF; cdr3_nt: TGTGCCAGCAGCCGGTCGGGCGGGGGCTCGAACACCGGGGAGCTGTTTTTT
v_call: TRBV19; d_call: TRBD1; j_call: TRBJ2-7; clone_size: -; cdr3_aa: CASSPLPFPGQGSYEQYF; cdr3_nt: TGTGCCAGTAGCCCCCTCCCGTTTCCGGGACAGGGGTCCTACGAGCAGTACTTC